Sequencing of this T cell receptor (beta chain) was carried out in a study of blood T cells in healthy people across ages. Overall study results and limits: Compared with aged donors, long-lived donors showed fewer expanded clones, suggesting selection.

Using a J-beta primer mix together with a sample-barcoded 5' primer, a second PCR was run for about 6 to 12 cycles. One entry per CDR3 protein, called by TCRdb with MiXCR from the 5' RACE reads. The data hold about 640,000 distinct CDR3 sequences, with about 54% observed a single time. Turning to this clonotype: What it recognizes is unknown.

V lost 3 bases to trimming and J lost 5 bases, with 3 bases between them. CDR1 and CDR2 (germline): MGHDK, SYGVNS. CDR3 length equals 11 residues. This sequence joins TRBV25-1 and TRBJ2-3; D not resolved. The source material was blood. This clonotype originated in a man in his 60s in good health. The DNA of the CDR3 is TGTGCCAGCAGTGATATAGATACGCAGTATTTT. It yields the protein CASSDIDTQYF.